This paragraph covers one T cell receptor (beta chain) sequence. The antigen remains undetermined. The CDR3 extends over 14 amino acids. The V segment lost 3 bases and the J segment 1 base; nucleotides outside the gene matches: 2. Germline CDR1 is MDHEN and CDR2 is SYDVKM. The data derive from a study of cytomegalovirus exposure and HLA in healthy donors. Overall study context: Later analysis reported that the approximately 120 validation repertoires shared the platform of the 650 to 700 first-cohort repertoires. Regarding the study as a whole: A few CMV-associated chains were confirmed in vitro to be specific for CMV antigens.

Profiled with immunoSEQ multiplex PCR; TCRdb holds only in-frame clones, not every one. The sample records 150,000 to 200,000 clones, under 95% being singletons. The V call is TRBV28, the J call TRBJ2-5; 7 nucleotides agree with TRBD2. The sequenced sample consisted of PBMCs. This sequence originates from a woman between 18 and 30 years old in good health and CMV-seropositive. The CDR3, as DNA: TGTGCCAGCAGTTTCTGGGAGGGCCAAGAGACCCAGTACTTC. It is translated as CASSFWEGQETQYF. Variable domain in full (rest from reference TRBV28 and TRBJ2-5): DVKVTQSSRYLVKRTGEKVFLECVQDMDHENMFWYRQDPGLGLRLIYFSYDVKMKEKGDIPEGYSVSREKKERFSLILESASTNQTSMYLCASSFWEGQETQYFGPGTRLLVL.